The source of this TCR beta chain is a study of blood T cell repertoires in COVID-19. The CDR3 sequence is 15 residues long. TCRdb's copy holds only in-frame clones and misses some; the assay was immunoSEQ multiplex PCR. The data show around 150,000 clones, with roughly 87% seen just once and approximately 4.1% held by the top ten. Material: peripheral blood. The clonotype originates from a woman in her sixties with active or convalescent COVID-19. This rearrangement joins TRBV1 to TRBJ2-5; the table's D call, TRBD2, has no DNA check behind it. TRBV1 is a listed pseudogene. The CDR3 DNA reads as TGCACCAGCAGCCGCGTTAGCGGGGTCCGGGAGACCCAGTACTTC. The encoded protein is CTSSRVSGVRETQYF.